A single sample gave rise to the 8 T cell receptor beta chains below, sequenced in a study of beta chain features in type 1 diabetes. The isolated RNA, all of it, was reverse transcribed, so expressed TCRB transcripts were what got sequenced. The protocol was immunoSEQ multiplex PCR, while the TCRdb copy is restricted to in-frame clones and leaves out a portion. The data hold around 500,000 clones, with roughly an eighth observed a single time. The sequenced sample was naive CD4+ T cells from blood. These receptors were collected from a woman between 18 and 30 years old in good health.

CDR3 nucleotides: TGTGCCAGCAGGGGACAGGGTGACGACTATGGCTACACCTTC. Protein product: CASRGQGDDYGYTF. The V and J genes are TRBV5-6 and TRBJ1-2, with 9 bases identical to TRBD1. The CDR3 has 14 amino acids. With V trimmed by 5 bases and J by 3 bases, 5 bases remained unmatched. Germline V gives CDR1 SGHDT, CDR2 YYEEEE.

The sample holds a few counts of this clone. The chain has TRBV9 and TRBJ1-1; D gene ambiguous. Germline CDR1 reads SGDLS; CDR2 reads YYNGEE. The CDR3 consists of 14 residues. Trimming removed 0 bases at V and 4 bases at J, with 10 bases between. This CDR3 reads CASSVAGTGTEAFF. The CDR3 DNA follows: TGTGCCAGCAGCGTAGCTGGTACCGGCACTGAAGCTTTCTTT.

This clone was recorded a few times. CDR3 protein: CASSQDSSVYSYNEQFF. DNA of the CDR3: TGTGCCAGCAGCCAAGATTCATCCGTTTACTCCTACAATGAGCAGTTCTTC. The rearrangement joins TRBV4-2 to TRBJ2-1; D unclear. CDR3 size: 17 residues. The germline V gene encodes CDR1 LGHNA and CDR2 YNFKEQ. Trimming removed 0 bases from V and 0 bases from J, with 12 bases in between.

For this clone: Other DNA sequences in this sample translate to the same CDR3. DNA of the CDR3: TGTGCCAGCAGCTTAGCGGGACGAGAGACCCAGTACTTC. The encoded protein is CASSLAGRETQYF. J is TRBJ2-5 and V is TRBV7-9, with D tentatively TRBD1 or TRBD2 (5 bases each). V lost 0 bases to trimming and J lost 4 bases, with 6 bases between them. CDR1 is SEHNR and CDR2 is FQNEAQ in the germline V gene (reference sequence). The CDR3 is 13 amino acids.

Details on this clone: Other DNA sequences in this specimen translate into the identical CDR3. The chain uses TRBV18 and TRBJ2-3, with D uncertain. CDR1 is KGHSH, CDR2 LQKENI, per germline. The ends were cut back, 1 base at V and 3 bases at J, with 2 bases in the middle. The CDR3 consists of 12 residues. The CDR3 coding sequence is TGTGCCAGCTCACCACGGACAGATACGCAGTATTTT. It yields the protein CASSPRTDTQYF. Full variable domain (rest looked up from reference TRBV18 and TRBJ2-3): NAGVMQNPRHLVRRRGQEARLRCSPMKGHSHVYWYRQLPEEGLKFMVYLQKENIIDESGMPKERFSAEFPKEGPSILRIQQVVRGDSAAYFCASSPRTDTQYFGPGTRLTVL.

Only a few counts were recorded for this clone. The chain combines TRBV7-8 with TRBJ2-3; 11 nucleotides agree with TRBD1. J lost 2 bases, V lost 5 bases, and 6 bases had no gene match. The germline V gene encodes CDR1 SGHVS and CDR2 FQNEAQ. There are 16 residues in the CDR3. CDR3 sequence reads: CASSVRDRGFTDTQYF. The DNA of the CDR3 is TGTGCCAGCAGCGTACGGGACAGGGGGTTCACAGATACGCAGTATTTT.

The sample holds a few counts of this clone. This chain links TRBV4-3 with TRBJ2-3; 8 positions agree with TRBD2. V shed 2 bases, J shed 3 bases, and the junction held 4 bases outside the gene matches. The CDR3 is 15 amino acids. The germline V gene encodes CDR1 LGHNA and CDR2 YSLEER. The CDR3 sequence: CASSQLLAETDTQYF. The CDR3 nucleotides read TGCGCCAGCAGCCAACTACTAGCGGAGACAGATACGCAGTATTTT.

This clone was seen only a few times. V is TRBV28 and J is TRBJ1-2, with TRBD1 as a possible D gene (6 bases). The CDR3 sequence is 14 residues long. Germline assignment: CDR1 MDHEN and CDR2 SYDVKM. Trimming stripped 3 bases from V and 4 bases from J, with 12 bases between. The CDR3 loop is CASSFGDTFYGYTF. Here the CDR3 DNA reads TGTGCCAGCAGTTTTGGGGACACCTTCTATGGCTACACCTTC.